The 10 T cell receptor beta chains reported below all come from one sample, sequenced in a study of blood T cell repertoires in COVID-19. Repertoires were generated with immunoSEQ multiplex PCR, while TCRdb's copy carries only in-frame clones and drops some. The sample consists of fewer than 100,000 clones, around 86% of them appearing once. The sequenced material came from peripheral blood. The receptor source for this set is a woman older than 75 with acute or convalescent COVID-19.

The chain joins TRBV6-5 to TRBJ2-7; no clear D. The germline gives CDR1 MNHEY, CDR2 SVGAGI. The CDR3 covers 12 residues. V was shortened by 4 bases and J by 0 bases, with 4 bases between the two germline ends. The CDR3 here is CASSSGSYEQYF. In DNA, the CDR3 is TGTGCCAGCAGTTCAGGCTCCTACGAGCAGTACTTC.

This clone was seen only once. The CDR3 region is CASSSSTGQGTEAFF. CDR3 DNA: TGTGCCAGCAGCTCCTCTACAGGGCAGGGCACTGAAGCTTTCTTT. The chain recombines TRBV11-1 with TRBJ1-1, with D maybe TRBD1 (6 bases). The V gene's germline CDR1 is SGHAT and CDR2 FQDESV (reference sequence). This CDR3 comprises 15 residues. V lost 4 bases and J lost 4, with 16 bases in between.

The rearrangement links TRBV30 to TRBJ2-5, with 9 bases fitting TRBD1. The germline V gene encodes CDR1 GTSNPN and CDR2 SVGIG (reference sequence). This CDR3 has 15 amino acids. Trimming removed 1 base from V and 5 bases from J; junction bases left unmatched: 8. The CDR3 DNA reads TGTGCCTGGAGTGACAGGGGGCTCAGCAGGGAGACCCAGTACTTC. Translation gives CAWSDRGLSRETQYF. The full variable domain, rest sourced from reference TRBV30 and TRBJ2-5, is SQTIHQWPATLVQPVGSPLSLECTVEGTSNPNLYWYRQAAGRGLQLLFYSVGIGQISSEVPQNLSASRPQDRQFILSSKKLLLSDSGFYLCAWSDRGLSRETQYFGPGTRLLVL.

This rearrangement joins TRBV3-1 (or the pseudogene TRBV3-2) to TRBJ1-2; D ambiguous. Germline V CDR1 and CDR2: LGHDT, YNNKEL (reference sequence). The germline V and J ends were trimmed by 1 base and 4 bases, with 7 bases remaining between them. This CDR3 contains 13 residues. As DNA, the CDR3 is TGTGCCAGCAGCCAAGGGCAGTTCTATGGCTACACCTTC. It specifies CASSQGQFYGYTF.

The chain employs TRBV7-2 and TRBJ2-3; D is possibly TRBD2 (6 bases). V was shortened by 5 bases and J by 2 bases, with 14 bases between the two germline ends. CDR3 length equals 15 residues. Germline lookup yields CDR1 SGHTA and CDR2 FQGNSA. The CDR3 DNA is TGTGCCAGCAGCCCCCGCTGGGGGGTCACAGATACGCAGTATTTT. This encodes CASSPRWGVTDTQYF.

The chain recombines TRBV5-1 with TRBJ2-3; 13 bases match TRBD2. CDR1 SGHRS and CDR2 YFSETQ come from the germline V gene. With V trimmed by 4 bases and J by 7 bases, 9 bases remained unmatched. This CDR3 has 16 residues. The CDR3 region is CASSKGTSGTSYTQYF. In DNA, the CDR3 is TGCGCCAGCAGCAAGGGGACTAGCGGGACCTCCTATACGCAGTATTTT.

The genes are TRBV11-2 and TRBJ1-1; D is uncertain. The CDR3 runs to 13 residues. Trimming cost V 6 bases and J 3 bases, with 11 bases left between them. From germline, CDR1 is SGHAT and CDR2 FQNNGV. CDR3 DNA: TGTGCCAGCAGAGCGAATGGGTACACTGAAGCTTTCTTT. Protein sequence: CASRANGYTEAFF.

The chain links TRBV4-1 to TRBJ2-3; TRBD2 matches at 12 bases. With 1 base clipped from V and 4 bases from J, the junction kept 12 bases outside the gene matches. The CDR3 spans 19 residues. Germline V gene data show CDR1 as MGHRA and CDR2 as YSYEKL. This CDR3 reads CASSQGGTSGLHLADTQYF. The CDR3 DNA follows: TGCGCCAGCAGCCAAGGTGGGACTAGCGGGCTACATCTTGCAGATACGCAGTATTTT.

The chain combines TRBV7-2 with TRBJ1-3, with 10 bases that match TRBD1. Germline loops: CDR1 SGHTA, CDR2 FQGNSA. The CDR3 sequence is 19 residues long. Trimming removed 1 base from V and 0 bases from J; junction bases left unmatched: 9. This CDR3 reads CASSLVGTGAISSGNTIYF. The CDR3 bases are TGTGCCAGCAGCTTAGTGGGGACAGGGGCCATTTCCTCTGGAAACACCATATATTTT. The full variable domain, its missing parts supplied by reference TRBV7-2 and TRBJ1-3, is GAGVSQSPSNKVTEKGKDVELRCDPISGHTALYWYRQSLGQGLEFLIYFQGNSAPDKSGLPSDRFSAERTGGSVSTLTIQRTQQEDSAVYLCASSLVGTGAISSGNTIYFGEGSWLTVV.

CDR3 coding DNA: TGTGCCAGCAGTTTACAGGTTAATTCACCCCTCCACTTT. Amino acids: CASSLQVNSPLHF. The chain recombines TRBV12-3 or TRBV12-4 with TRBJ1-6; unclear D gene. V was trimmed by 2 bases and J by 6 bases, leaving 5 bases between them. The CDR3 has 13 residues.